The present T cell receptor beta chain was sequenced within a study of blood T cell repertoires in COVID-19. For the study at large: There were acute and convalescent COVID-19 samples, and they came from the United States, Italy and Spain.

The assay was immunoSEQ multiplex PCR, and TCRdb's table has in-frame clones only and misses some. The sample has about 100,000 clones; 80% are singletons. This TCR derives from a woman aged 70-85 years with acute or convalescent COVID-19. Sequencing was done on a sample of peripheral blood.

The chain's CDR3 is CASSQGQGNYQPQHF. The CDR3 DNA reads TGCGCCAGCAGCCAGGGGCAGGGGAATTATCAGCCCCAGCATTTT. V and J are TRBV4-1 and TRBJ1-5; perhaps TRBD1 as D (6 bases). There are 15 residues in the CDR3. Trimming left V 3 bases short and J 5 bases short, with 14 bases between. CDR1 and CDR2 (germline): MGHRA, YSYEKL.